Following are 5 T cell receptor beta chains from one sample sequenced in a study of T cells expressing NK-cell markers. From the 5' RACE reads, TCRdb lists one entry per CDR3 protein and no DNA. The specimen's table records about 170,000 distinct CDR3 sequences. Sequenced material: blood T cells: a sorted CD56 or NKG2C T cell subset, CD4+ or CD8+ T cells, or bulk PBMC T cells (not recorded which). These receptor sequences come from a man between 18 and 69 years old in good health.

The chain carries TRBV5-1 and TRBJ2-3; the D call of TRBD2 rests on TCRdb alone, since no DNA is present to check it. There are 16 residues in the CDR3. Germline loops: CDR1 SGHRS, CDR2 YFSETQ. CDR3 sequence reads: CASSSLSGGAIDTQYF.

This chain joins TRBV2 and TRBJ1-2; TCRdb picks TRBD1, but there is no DNA to check that call. There are 17 residues in the CDR3. Germline-derived CDR1 and CDR2 are SNHLY and FYNNEI. CDR3: CASSDFSGRTPSYGYTF.

The chain recombines TRBV12-3 or TRBV12-4 with TRBJ2-7; checking the TCRdb D call of TRBD2 is not possible without DNA. CDR3 length equals 14 residues. The CDR3 loop reads CASSPGGAAYEQYF.

V is TRBV10-3 and J is TRBJ2-3; TCRdb's D gene call, TRBD2, goes unchecked for lack of DNA. Germline V gene data show CDR1 as ENHRY and CDR2 as SYGVKD. The CDR3 extends over 15 amino acids. This chain's CDR3 is CAIRGTSGNTDTQYF.

The V gene is TRBV7-9, the J gene TRBJ1-2; the TRBD1 assignment by TCRdb is unverifiable without DNA. CDR3 length: 16 amino acids. Germline V gives CDR1 SEHNR, CDR2 FQNEAQ (reference sequence). CDR3 sequence: CASSRRIGTDDYGYTF. The full variable domain, completed using reference TRBV7-9 and TRBJ1-2, is DTGVSQNPRHKITKRGQNVTFRCDPISEHNRLYWYRQTLGQGPEFLTYFQNEAQLEKSRLLSDRFSAERPKGSFSTLEIQRTEQGDSAMYLCASSRRIGTDDYGYTFGSGTRLTVV.